Following are 11 T cell receptor beta chains from one sample sequenced in a study of cytomegalovirus exposure and HLA in healthy donors. In the PCR, 60 Vbeta and 13 Jbeta primers were used. Generated by immunoSEQ multiplex PCR, the TCRdb table keeps only in-frame clones and is missing some. Among over 85,000 clones, over 65% were seen once, and the ten largest hold around 1.3%. What was sequenced was PBMCs. The receptors here all came from a woman aged 30 to 39 in good health and CMV-seronegative.

The V call is TRBV7-9, the J call TRBJ1-4, with D possibly being TRBD1 (6 bases). Trimming cost V 5 bases and J 7 bases, with 17 bases left between them. Germline values: CDR1 SEHNR, CDR2 FQNEAQ (reference sequence). The CDR3 length is 15 residues. CDR3 sequence: CASSNTGFIGEKLFF. The CDR3 DNA follows: TGTGCCAGCAGCAACACAGGGTTTATCGGTGAAAAACTGTTTTTT.

This sequence joins TRBV28 and TRBJ1-5; D is possibly TRBD1 (5 bases). This CDR3 is built from 19 residues. The germline gives CDR1 MDHEN, CDR2 SYDVKM. The ends were cut back, 2 bases at V and 6 bases at J, with 26 bases in the middle. This chain's CDR3 is CASSLLLRGRQGLGQPQHF. DNA for the CDR3: TGTGCCAGCAGTTTACTGCTCCGAGGGAGGCAGGGTTTGGGTCAGCCCCAGCATTTT.

The chain employs TRBV9 and TRBJ2-5; a weak D match, TRBD2 (5 bases). CDR1 is SGDLS and CDR2 is YYNGEE in the germline V gene. This CDR3 has 15 amino acids. Deletions cut 0 bases from V and 1 base from J, with 10 bases between. In nucleotides, the CDR3 is TGTGCCAGCAGCGTAGGGGCTGAGGGCCAAGAGACCCAGTACTTC. Its protein product is CASSVGAEGQETQYF.

J is TRBJ2-1 and V is TRBV15; 8 nucleotides agree with TRBD1. Losses at the gene ends were 0 bases for V and 5 bases for J; bases not matched to a gene: 6. CDR3 length: 16 residues. Germline V gives CDR1 LNHNV, CDR2 YYDKDF (reference sequence). The CDR3 DNA is TGTGCCACCAGCAGAGAGGTCAGGGGGCCCAACAATGAGCAGTTCTTC. Residues: CATSREVRGPNNEQFF.

V usage is TRBV5-8 and J usage is TRBJ1-2; 7 bases are a match to TRBD1. Germline V CDR1 and CDR2: SGHTS, YDEGEE. CDR3 length: 13 residues. Trimming at V came to 4 bases and at J to 3 bases, leaving 3 bases not matched to a gene. CDR3 region: CASSHGTDYGYTF. The DNA of the CDR3 is TGTGCCAGCAGCCACGGGACAGACTATGGCTACACCTTC. Full variable domain (rest looked up from reference TRBV5-8 and TRBJ1-2): EAGVTQSPTHLIKTRGQQATLRCSPISGHTSVYWYQQALGLGLQFLLWYDEGEERNRGNFPPRFSGRQFPNYSSELNVNALELEDSALYLCASSHGTDYGYTFGSGTRLTVV.

The V call is TRBV30, the J call TRBJ1-2, with D perhaps matching TRBD1 (6 bases). V lost 6 bases and J 2 bases, leaving 22 bases between the germline ends. Germline CDR1 reads GTSNPN; CDR2 reads SVGIG (reference sequence). CDR3 length: 16 amino acids. CDR3 nucleotides: TGTGCCTGCCCGAGGCAGGGGCCCCATAGAAACTATGGCTACACCTTC. Its translation is CACPRQGPHRNYGYTF.

CDR3 sequence: CASSELRTGDTDTQYF. CDR3 nucleotide sequence: TGTGCCAGCAGTGAACTGCGGACAGGGGACACAGATACGCAGTATTTT. The rearrangement uses TRBV2 and TRBJ2-3; 9 bases agree with TRBD1. This CDR3 has 16 residues. CDR1 is SNHLY, CDR2 FYNNEI, per germline. V gave up 2 bases and J gave up 2 bases; unmatched junction bases: 5.

The J gene is TRBJ1-1, the V gene TRBV23-1; TRBD1 matches 9 bases. TRBV23-1 belongs to the ORF category, with a function that is uncertain. Germline trimming cut 7 bases from V and 4 bases from J; bases unmatched to any gene: 4. The CDR3 sequence is 13 residues long. CDR3: CASNPGQGTEAFF. The CDR3 nucleotides read TGCGCCAGCAACCCGGGACAGGGCACTGAAGCTTTCTTT.

The chain uses TRBV7-8 and TRBJ2-7; no clear D. The CDR3 is 14 residues long. Germline loops: CDR1 SGHVS, CDR2 FQNEAQ. V was trimmed by 5 bases and J by 2 bases, leaving 13 bases between them. CDR3 region: CASSQNEVAYEQYF. The CDR3 DNA reads TGTGCCAGCAGCCAGAATGAAGTGGCCTACGAGCAGTACTTC.

The sample holds one count of this clone. The chain links TRBV5-4 to TRBJ1-1; perhaps TRBD1 as D (5 bases). CDR3 length: 13 amino acids. Germline V gives CDR1 SGHNT, CDR2 YYREEE (reference sequence). The V end was cut by 4 bases, the J end by 6 bases, with 13 bases between. CDR3 in amino acids: CASSLPETAEAFF. CDR3 nucleotide sequence: TGTGCCAGCAGCCTCCCAGAGACAGCTGAAGCTTTCTTT.

The chain uses TRBV6-4 and TRBJ2-7; 10 nucleotides match TRBD2. With 4 bases clipped from V and 1 base from J, the junction kept 7 bases outside the gene matches. The CDR3 is made up of 16 amino acids. Germline CDR1 reads MRHNA; CDR2 reads SNTAGT. The CDR3 sequence: CASSATQREGSYEQYF. The CDR3 DNA sequence: TGTGCCAGCAGTGCGACCCAGCGGGAGGGATCCTACGAGCAGTACTTC.